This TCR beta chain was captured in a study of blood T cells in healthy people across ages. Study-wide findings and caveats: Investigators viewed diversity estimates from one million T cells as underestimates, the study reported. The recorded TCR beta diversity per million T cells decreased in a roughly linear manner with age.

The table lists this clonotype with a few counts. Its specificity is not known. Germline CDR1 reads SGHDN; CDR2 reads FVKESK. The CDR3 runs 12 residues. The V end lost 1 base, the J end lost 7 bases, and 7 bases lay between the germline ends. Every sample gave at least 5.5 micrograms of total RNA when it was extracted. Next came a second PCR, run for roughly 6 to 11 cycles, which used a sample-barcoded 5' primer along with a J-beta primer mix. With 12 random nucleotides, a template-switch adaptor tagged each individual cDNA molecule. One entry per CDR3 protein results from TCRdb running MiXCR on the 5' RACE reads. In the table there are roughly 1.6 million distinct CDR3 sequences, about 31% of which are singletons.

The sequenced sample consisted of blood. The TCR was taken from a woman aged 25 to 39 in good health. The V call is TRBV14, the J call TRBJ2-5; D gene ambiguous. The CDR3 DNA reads TGTGCCAGCAGCCAAGGGCCGCGGACCCAGTACTTC. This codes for CASSQGPRTQYF.